The rows below give T cell receptor beta chains drawn from one sample of a study of T cell responses to AZD1222 COVID-19 vaccine. Sequencing used immunoSEQ multiplex PCR; TCRdb keeps in-frame clones, though not all of them. The data hold approximately 64,000 clones, with 84% observed a single time. The material was peripheral blood, obtained on day 0 of AZD1222 vaccination. These receptors were collected from an adult in good health. The CDR3 runs from the conserved cysteine through the conserved F or W. The D gene is left open where the match is weak. Only some rows state a clone size, as once, few, many or a class for expanded clones.

J,V,size,D,DNA,CDR3
TRBJ2-7,TRBV23-1,once,-,TGCGCCAGCAATCCCCGGACTCGGGACTACGAGCAGTACTTC,CASNPRTRDYEQYF
TRBJ2-3,TRBV10-2,-,-,TGCGCCAGCAGTCATTCAGGGGGGGCCCAAGATACGCAGTATTTT,CASSHSGGAQDTQYF
TRBJ2-7,TRBV21-1,-,-,TGTGCCAGCAGCAAATCCTCCTACGAGCAGTACTTC,CASSKSSYEQYF
TRBJ1-6,TRBV7-2,-,TRBD1,TGTGCCAGCAGCTTGCAAACCATGGCGACAGGGGGTTCACCCCTCCACTTT,CASSLQTMATGGSPLHF
TRBJ2-5,TRBV6-1,once,TRBD2,TGTGCCAGCAGTGAAGCGGCGGGGGGTGGAGAGACCCAGTACTTC,CASSEAAGGGETQYF
TRBJ1-4,TRBV14,-,-,TGTGCCAGCAGCCAAACCAGGAATGAAAAACTGTTTTTT,CASSQTRNEKLFF
TRBJ2-7,TRBV11-2,-,-,TGTGCCAGCAGCTTATCCGACGGGGCCTACGAGCAGTACTTC,CASSLSDGAYEQYF
TRBJ2-2,TRBV6-5,-,-,TGTGCCAGCATTCCTCGGGGATGGATCGGGGAGCTGTTTTTT,CASIPRGWIGELFF
TRBJ1-1,TRBV21-1,-,-,TGTGCCAGCAGCGATAGGGACAGGCACCAAGACACTGAAGCTTTCTTT,CASSDRDRHQDTEAFF
TRBJ2-7,TRBV6-1,-,-,TGTGCCAGCAGTGAAGCCAATTACAGGGCCTACGAGCAGTACTTC,CASSEANYRAYEQYF
TRBJ2-3,TRBV6-5,-,TRBD2,TGTGCCAGCAGTTCCCTAGCGGGGGGGCGGGGAGATACGCAGTATTTT,CASSSLAGGRGDTQYF
TRBJ1-2,TRBV6-5,-,-,TGTGCCAGCAGTTACGACAGTAATAACTATGGCTACACCTTC,CASSYDSNNYGYTF
TRBJ2-1,TRBV24-1,few,-,TGTGCCACCAGTGATACACGGGCATCCTACAATGAGCAGTTCTTC,CATSDTRASYNEQFF
TRBJ1-1,TRBV5-1,-,-,TGCGCCAGCAGCTTGAGACTTTTCATCCGCGACAGCGCCGCTAAGGCTTTCTTT,CASSLRLFIRDSAAKAFF
TRBJ2-1,TRBV7-8,-,TRBD2,TGTGCCAGCAGCCCTAGGACTAGCTCCTACAATGAGCAGTTCTTC,CASSPRTSSYNEQFF
TRBJ2-7,TRBV4-3,-,-,TGCGCCAGCAGCCAAGATTCCGGGCCGTACTACGAGCAGTACTTC,CASSQDSGPYYEQYF
TRBJ1-4,TRBV19,once,TRBD1,TGTGCCAGTAGTCCGCAGACAGGGGGCGTCGAAAAACTGTTTTTT,CASSPQTGGVEKLFF
TRBJ2-3,TRBV7-2,-,-,TGTGCCAGCAGCTTAGCACTAGAAGCAGATACGCAGTATTTT,CASSLALEADTQYF
TRBJ2-7,TRBV5-1,few,-,TGCGCCAGCAGCCCTGAAGCTTCGGGTTTACAGCAGTACTTC,CASSPEASGLQQYF
TRBJ2-3,TRBV10-3,-,TRBD2,TGTGCCATCAGTGATGCGGGACTAGCGGGGGTCCCCGGGGGAGATACGCAGTATTTT,CAISDAGLAGVPGGDTQYF
TRBJ2-7,TRBV15,few,-,TGTGCCACCAGCAGAGATGGGAGTCTGATACCCTACGAGCAGTACTTC,CATSRDGSLIPYEQYF
TRBJ1-3,TRBV19,once,-,TGTGCCAGTAGTACGGACTGGACCTCTGGAAACACCATATATTTT,CASSTDWTSGNTIYF
TRBJ2-7,TRBV28,-,-,TGTGCCAGCAGAGAGTCCGGGAATACCTACGAGCAGTACTTC,CASRESGNTYEQYF
TRBJ2-1,TRBV7-9,-,-,TGTGCCAGCACCCCGACTGAGTTTCCTTACAATGAGCAGTTCTTC,CASTPTEFPYNEQFF
TRBJ1-6,TRBV4-1,-,TRBD1,TGCGCCAGCAGCCAACGGACAGGGGAGTCCTATAATTCACCCCTCCACTTT,CASSQRTGESYNSPLHF
TRBJ2-7,TRBV19,once,TRBD2,TGTGCCAGTAGTTCTCTGACTAGCGGGGGGCCGCCCGAGCAGTACTTC,CASSSLTSGGPPEQYF
TRBJ1-4,TRBV7-9,-,-,TGTGCCAGCAGCCAAATATTGTTCACGGTCCATGGAGGAAAACTGTTTTTT,CASSQILFTVHGGKLFF
TRBJ1-1,TRBV19,-,-,TGTGCCCGGAAGGCGGAGGGACACCCAATAGTGAACACTGAAGCTTTCTTT,CARKAEGHPIVNTEAFF
TRBJ2-3,TRBV18,-,TRBD1,TGTGCCAGCTCTCGCCAGGGGGCCAGCACAGATACGCAGTATTTT,CASSRQGASTDTQYF
TRBJ1-3,TRBV28,-,-,TGTGCCAGCAGAATCGCATGGGGCTCTGGAAACACCATATATTTT,CASRIAWGSGNTIYF
TRBJ2-3,TRBV11-3,-,-,TGTGCCAGCAGCTTAGCGGGAACTAGCACAGATACGCAGTATTTT,CASSLAGTSTDTQYF